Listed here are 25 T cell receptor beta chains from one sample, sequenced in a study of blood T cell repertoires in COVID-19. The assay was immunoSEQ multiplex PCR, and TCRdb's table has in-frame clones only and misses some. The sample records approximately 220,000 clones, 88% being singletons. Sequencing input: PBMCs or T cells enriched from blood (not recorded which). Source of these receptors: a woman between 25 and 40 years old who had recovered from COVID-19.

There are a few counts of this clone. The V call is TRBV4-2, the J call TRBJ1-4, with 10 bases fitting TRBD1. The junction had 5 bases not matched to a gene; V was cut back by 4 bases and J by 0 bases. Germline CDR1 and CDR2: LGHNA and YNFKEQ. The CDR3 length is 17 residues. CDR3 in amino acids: CASSPGQGIATNEKLFF. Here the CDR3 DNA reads TGTGCCAGCAGCCCGGGACAGGGGATCGCAACTAATGAAAAACTGTTTTTT.

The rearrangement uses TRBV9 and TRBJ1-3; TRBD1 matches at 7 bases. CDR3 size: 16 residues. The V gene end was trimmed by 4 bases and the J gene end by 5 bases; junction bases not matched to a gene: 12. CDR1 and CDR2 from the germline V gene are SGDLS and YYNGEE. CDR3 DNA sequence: TGTGCCAGCAGCCCGACCTCAGGGGGTGGTCGAAACACCATATATTTT. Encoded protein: CASSPTSGGGRNTIYF.

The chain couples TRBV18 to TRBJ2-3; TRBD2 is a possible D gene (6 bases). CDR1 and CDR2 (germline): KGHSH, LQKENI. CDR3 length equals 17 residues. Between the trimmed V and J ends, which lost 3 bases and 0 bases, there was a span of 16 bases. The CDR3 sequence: CASSPLPGTSSTDTQYF. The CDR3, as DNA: TGTGCCAGCTCACCCCTCCCGGGGACTTCTAGCACAGATACGCAGTATTTT.

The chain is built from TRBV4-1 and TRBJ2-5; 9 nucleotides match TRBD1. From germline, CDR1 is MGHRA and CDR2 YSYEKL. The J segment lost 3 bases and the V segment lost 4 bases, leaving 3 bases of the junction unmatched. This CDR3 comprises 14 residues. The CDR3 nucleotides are TGCGCCAGCAGCCCAAGGACAGGGGAAGAGACCCAGTACTTC. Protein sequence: CASSPRTGEETQYF.

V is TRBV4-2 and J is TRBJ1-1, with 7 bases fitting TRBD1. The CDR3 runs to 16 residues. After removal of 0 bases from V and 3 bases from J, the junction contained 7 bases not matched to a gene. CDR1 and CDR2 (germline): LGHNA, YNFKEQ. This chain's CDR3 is CASSQDGTGEDTEAFF. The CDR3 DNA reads TGTGCCAGCAGCCAAGATGGCACAGGGGAAGACACTGAAGCTTTCTTT.

The CDR3 region is CASSSTSLVGTDTQYF. Here the CDR3 DNA reads TGTGCCAGCAGCTCTACTAGTTTGGTTGGCACAGATACGCAGTATTTT. The chain employs TRBV7-6 and TRBJ2-3; tentatively, D is TRBD2 (5 bases). The germline CDR1 and CDR2 sequences are SGHVS and FNYEAQ. This CDR3 region has 16 residues. Trimming removed 4 bases from V and 1 base from J, with 15 bases in between.

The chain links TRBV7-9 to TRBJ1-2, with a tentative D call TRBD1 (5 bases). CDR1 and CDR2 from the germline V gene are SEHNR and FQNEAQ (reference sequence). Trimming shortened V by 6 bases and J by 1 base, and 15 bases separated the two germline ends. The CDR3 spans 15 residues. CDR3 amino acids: CASSPSGEYNYGYTF. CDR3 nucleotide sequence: TGTGCCAGCAGTCCGTCGGGGGAATATAACTATGGCTACACCTTC.

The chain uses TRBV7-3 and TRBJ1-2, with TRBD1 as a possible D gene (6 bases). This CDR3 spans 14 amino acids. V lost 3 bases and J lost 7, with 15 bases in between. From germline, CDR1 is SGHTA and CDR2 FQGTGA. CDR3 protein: CASSLNREAVGYTF. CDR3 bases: TGTGCCAGCAGCTTGAACAGGGAAGCGGTTGGCTACACCTTC.

The CDR3 is CASSYLSGGTGELFF. The CDR3 DNA follows: TGTGCCAGCAGTTATCTCTCAGGGGGGACCGGGGAGCTGTTTTTT. The chain recombines TRBV7-2 with TRBJ2-2, with a possible D match to TRBD1 (7 bases). The V gene's germline CDR1 is SGHTA and CDR2 FQGNSA. This CDR3 is built from 15 residues. The V and J ends lost 6 bases and 5 bases respectively, with 16 bases between them.

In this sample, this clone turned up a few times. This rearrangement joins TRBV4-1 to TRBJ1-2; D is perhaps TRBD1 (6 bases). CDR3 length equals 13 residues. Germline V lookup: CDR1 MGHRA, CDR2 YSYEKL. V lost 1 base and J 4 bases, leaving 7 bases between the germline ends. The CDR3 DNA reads TGCGCCAGCAGCCAAGGGACAGTCTATGGCTACACCTTC. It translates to CASSQGTVYGYTF.

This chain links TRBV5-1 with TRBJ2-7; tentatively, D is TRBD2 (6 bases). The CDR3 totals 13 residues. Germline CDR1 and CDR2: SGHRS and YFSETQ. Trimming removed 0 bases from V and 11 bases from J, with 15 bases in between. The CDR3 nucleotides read TGCGCCAGCAGCTTGGGTGGCGGGGAAGGGGAGTACTTC. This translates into CASSLGGGEGEYF.

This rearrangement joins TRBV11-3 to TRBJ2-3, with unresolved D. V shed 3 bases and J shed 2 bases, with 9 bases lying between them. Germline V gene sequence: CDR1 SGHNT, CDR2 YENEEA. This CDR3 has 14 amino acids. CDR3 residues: CASSLGSLTDTQYF. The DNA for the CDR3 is TGTGCCAGCAGCTTGGGCTCCCTCACAGATACGCAGTATTTT.

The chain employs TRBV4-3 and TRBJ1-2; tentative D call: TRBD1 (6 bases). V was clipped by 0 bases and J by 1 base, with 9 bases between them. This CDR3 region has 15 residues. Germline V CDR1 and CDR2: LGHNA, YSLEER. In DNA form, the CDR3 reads TGCGCCAGCAGCCAAGAAAACAGGGATAACTATGGCTACACCTTC. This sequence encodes CASSQENRDNYGYTF.

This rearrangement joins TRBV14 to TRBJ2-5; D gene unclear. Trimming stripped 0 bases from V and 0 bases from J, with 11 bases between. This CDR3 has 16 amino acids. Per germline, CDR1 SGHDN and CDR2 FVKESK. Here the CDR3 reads CASSQEPDFHQETQYF. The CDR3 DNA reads TGTGCCAGCAGCCAAGAACCCGACTTCCACCAAGAGACCCAGTACTTC.

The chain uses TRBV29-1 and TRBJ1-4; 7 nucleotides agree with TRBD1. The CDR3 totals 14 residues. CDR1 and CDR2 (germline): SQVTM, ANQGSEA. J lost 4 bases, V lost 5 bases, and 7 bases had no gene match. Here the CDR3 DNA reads TGCAGCGTTCCCGCCGGGACAGATAATGAAAAACTGTTTTTT. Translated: CSVPAGTDNEKLFF.

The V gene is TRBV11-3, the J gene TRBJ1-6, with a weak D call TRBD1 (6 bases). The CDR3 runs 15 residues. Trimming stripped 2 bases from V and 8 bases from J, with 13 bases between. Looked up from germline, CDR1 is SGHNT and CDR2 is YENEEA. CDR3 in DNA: TGTGCCAGCAGCTTACGTGGGACACAAGATTCACCCCTCCACTTT. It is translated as CASSLRGTQDSPLHF.

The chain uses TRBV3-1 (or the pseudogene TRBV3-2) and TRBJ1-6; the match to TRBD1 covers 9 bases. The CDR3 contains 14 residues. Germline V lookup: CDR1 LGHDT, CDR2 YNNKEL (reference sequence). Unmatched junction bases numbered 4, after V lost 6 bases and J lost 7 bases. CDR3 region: CASRLGTGNSPLHF. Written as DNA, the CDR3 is TGTGCCAGCAGACTCGGGACAGGGAATTCACCCCTCCACTTT.

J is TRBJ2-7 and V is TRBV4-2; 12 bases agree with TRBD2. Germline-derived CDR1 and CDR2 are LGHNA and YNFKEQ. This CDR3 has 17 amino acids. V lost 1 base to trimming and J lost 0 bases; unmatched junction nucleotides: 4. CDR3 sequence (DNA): TGTGCCAGCAGCCAAGTAACTAGCGGGGGGACCTCCTACGAGCAGTACTTC. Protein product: CASSQVTSGGTSYEQYF.

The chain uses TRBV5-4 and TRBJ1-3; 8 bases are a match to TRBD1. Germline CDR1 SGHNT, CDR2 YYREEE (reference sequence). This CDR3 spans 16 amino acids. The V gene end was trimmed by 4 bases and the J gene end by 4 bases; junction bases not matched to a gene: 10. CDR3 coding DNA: TGTGCCAGCAGCGGGCCTCAGGGGGCGCGGGGAAACACCATATATTTT. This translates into CASSGPQGARGNTIYF.

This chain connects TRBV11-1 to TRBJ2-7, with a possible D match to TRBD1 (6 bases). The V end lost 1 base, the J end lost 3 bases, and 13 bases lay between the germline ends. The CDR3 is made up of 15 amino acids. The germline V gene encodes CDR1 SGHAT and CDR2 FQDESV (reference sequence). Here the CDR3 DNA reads TGTGCCAGCAGCTTAGATCCAGGGGAAAACTACGAGCAGTACTTC. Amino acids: CASSLDPGENYEQYF. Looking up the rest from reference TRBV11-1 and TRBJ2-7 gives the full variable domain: EAEVAQSPRYKITEKSQAVAFWCDPISGHATLYWYRQILGQGPELLVQFQDESVVDDSQLPKDRFSAERLKGVDSTLKIQPAELGDSAMYLCASSLDPGENYEQYFGPGTRLTVT.

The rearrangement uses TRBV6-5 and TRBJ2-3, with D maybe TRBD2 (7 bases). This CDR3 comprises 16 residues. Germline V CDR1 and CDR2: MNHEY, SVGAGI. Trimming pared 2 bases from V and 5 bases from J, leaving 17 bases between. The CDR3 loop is CASSYAPGGHGDTQYF. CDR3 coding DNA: TGTGCCAGCAGTTACGCCCCGGGGGGCCATGGAGATACGCAGTATTTT.

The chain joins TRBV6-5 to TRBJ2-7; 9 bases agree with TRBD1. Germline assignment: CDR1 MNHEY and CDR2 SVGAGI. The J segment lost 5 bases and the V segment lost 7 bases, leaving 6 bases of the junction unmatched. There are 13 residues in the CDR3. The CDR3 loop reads CASTGQGSHEQYF. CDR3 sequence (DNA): TGTGCCAGCACGGGACAGGGCTCGCACGAGCAGTACTTC.

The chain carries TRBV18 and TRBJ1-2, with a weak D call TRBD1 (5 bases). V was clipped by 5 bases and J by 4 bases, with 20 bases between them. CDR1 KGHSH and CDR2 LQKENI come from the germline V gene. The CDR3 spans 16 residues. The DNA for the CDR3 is TGTGCCAGCTCATCCACAGGAAGGCTCGCCGTCTATGGCTACACCTTC. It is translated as CASSSTGRLAVYGYTF.

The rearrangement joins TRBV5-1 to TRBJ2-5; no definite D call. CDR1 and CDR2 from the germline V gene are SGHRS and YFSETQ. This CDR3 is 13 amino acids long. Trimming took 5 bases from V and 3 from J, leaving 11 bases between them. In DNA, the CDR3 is TGCGCCAGCAGAATTGGCTTCGAAGAGACCCAGTACTTC. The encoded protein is CASRIGFEETQYF.

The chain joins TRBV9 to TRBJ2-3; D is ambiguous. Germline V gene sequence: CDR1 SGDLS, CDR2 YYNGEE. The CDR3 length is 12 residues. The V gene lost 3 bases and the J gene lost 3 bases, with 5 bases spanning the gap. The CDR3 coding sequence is TGTGCCAGCAGCGCCAGAACAGATACGCAGTATTTT. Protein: CASSARTDTQYF.